This TCR beta chain is drawn from a study of blood T cell repertoires in COVID-19. The overall study: Specimens from acute and convalescent COVID-19 originated in the United States, Italy and Spain. The analysed material was cDNA or gDNA that came from T cells, B-cell-depleted T cells, or PBMCs.

Germline assignment: CDR1 SQVTM and CDR2 ANQGSEA. The V and J ends lost 3 bases and 4 bases respectively, with 13 bases between them. The CDR3 has 14 residues. Original handling: The assay estimated nucleated cells by amplifying reference gene primers. Clones were sequenced by immunoSEQ multiplex PCR, and TCRdb holds only the in-frame ones, with some missing. From that table come the V and J calls and clone size; the DNA was used to work out D and trimming. The sample carries about 200,000 clones, approximately 88% recorded once. V and J are TRBV29-1 and TRBJ1-3; D might be TRBD1 (6 bases). The sequence came from a man aged 40-50 years with acute or convalescent COVID-19. The sample was peripheral blood. CDR3 loop: CSVDKGVSGNTIYF. CDR3 coding DNA: TGCAGCGTTGACAAGGGGGTATCAGGAAACACCATATATTTT.